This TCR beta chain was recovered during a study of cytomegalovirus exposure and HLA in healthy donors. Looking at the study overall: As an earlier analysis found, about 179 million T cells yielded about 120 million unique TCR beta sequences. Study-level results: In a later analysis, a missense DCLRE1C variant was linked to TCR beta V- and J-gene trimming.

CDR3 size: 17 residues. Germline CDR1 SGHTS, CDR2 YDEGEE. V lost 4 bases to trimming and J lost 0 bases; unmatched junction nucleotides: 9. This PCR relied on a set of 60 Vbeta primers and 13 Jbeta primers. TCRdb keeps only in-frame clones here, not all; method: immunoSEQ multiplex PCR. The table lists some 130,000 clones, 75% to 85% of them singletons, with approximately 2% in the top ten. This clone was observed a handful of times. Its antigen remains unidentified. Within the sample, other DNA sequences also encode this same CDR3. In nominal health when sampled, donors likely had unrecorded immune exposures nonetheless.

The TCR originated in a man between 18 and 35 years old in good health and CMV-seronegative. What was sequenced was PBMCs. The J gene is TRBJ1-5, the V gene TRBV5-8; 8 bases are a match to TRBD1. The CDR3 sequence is CASSRSDRGTSNQPQHF. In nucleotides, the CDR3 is TGTGCCAGCAGCCGAAGTGACAGGGGAACTAGCAATCAGCCCCAGCATTTT.